This is a list of T cell receptor beta chains from one sample in a study of blood T cell repertoires in COVID-19. Libraries were prepared by immunoSEQ multiplex PCR; TCRdb keeps only in-frame clonotypes and omits some of them. Of approximately 46,000 clones in the sample, approximately 86% are singletons; the top ten hold approximately 16%. Sequencing was done on a sample of peripheral blood. The origin of the receptors is a man aged 55-75 years with active or convalescent COVID-19. Both conserved end residues are part of each CDR3. Clone size is stated in some rows and not others, as once, few, many or a class when expanded.

v_gene: TRBV30; abundance: .; j_gene: TRBJ1-5; CDR3aa: CAWRDRGPGQPQHF
v_gene: TRBV7-9; abundance: .; j_gene: TRBJ2-5; CDR3aa: CASSLGAEETQYF
v_gene: TRBV18; abundance: .; j_gene: TRBJ1-5; CDR3aa: CASSPRGGDQPQHF
v_gene: TRBV5-4; abundance: .; j_gene: TRBJ2-3; CDR3aa: CASRSGGAVTDTQYF
v_gene: TRBV18; abundance: .; j_gene: TRBJ1-6; CDR3aa: CASSNSGDYNSPLHF
v_gene: TRBV30; abundance: .; j_gene: TRBJ2-5; CDR3aa: CAWSVHTSGEETQYF
v_gene: TRBV9; abundance: .; j_gene: TRBJ1-6; CDR3aa: CASSGGQGNNSPLHF
v_gene: TRBV7-8; abundance: .; j_gene: TRBJ1-2; CDR3aa: CASSLGDIGVYGYTF
v_gene: TRBV4-3; abundance: .; j_gene: TRBJ2-1; CDR3aa: CASSQDGPYNEQFF
v_gene: TRBV30; abundance: .; j_gene: TRBJ1-1; CDR3aa: CAWSPYRAEAFF
v_gene: TRBV12-3/TRBV12-4; abundance: .; j_gene: TRBJ1-5; CDR3aa: CASSLESQPQHF
v_gene: TRBV5-1; abundance: .; j_gene: TRBJ2-7; CDR3aa: CASSLAADSYEQYF
v_gene: TRBV11-2; abundance: .; j_gene: TRBJ2-6; CDR3aa: CASSRQGTGANVLTF
v_gene: TRBV19; abundance: .; j_gene: TRBJ1-4; CDR3aa: CASSIFRGWTTNEKLFF
v_gene: TRBV5-6; abundance: .; j_gene: TRBJ2-3; CDR3aa: CASRYRGQSTDTQYF
v_gene: TRBV7-9; abundance: .; j_gene: TRBJ1-5; CDR3aa: CASSLSGNQPQHF
v_gene: TRBV4-1; abundance: .; j_gene: TRBJ1-1; CDR3aa: CASSLDRGAEAFF
v_gene: TRBV29-1; abundance: .; j_gene: TRBJ1-2; CDR3aa: CSVDRDYGYTF
v_gene: TRBV3-1/TRBV3-2; abundance: .; j_gene: TRBJ2-3; CDR3aa: CASSRAGAPGTQYF
v_gene: TRBV6-5; abundance: once; j_gene: TRBJ2-3; CDR3aa: CASSERDRGIDTQYF
v_gene: TRBV28; abundance: .; j_gene: TRBJ1-5; CDR3aa: CASSLIGQGAQPQHF
v_gene: TRBV4-1; abundance: .; j_gene: TRBJ2-5; CDR3aa: CASSQGGRYQETQYF
v_gene: TRBV24-1; abundance: .; j_gene: TRBJ2-7; CDR3aa: CATSEPRTGGTEQYF
v_gene: TRBV7-3; abundance: few; j_gene: TRBJ2-1; CDR3aa: CASSPGVGEAKIYNEQFF
v_gene: TRBV2; abundance: .; j_gene: TRBJ1-4; CDR3aa: CASNDRKISEKLFF
v_gene: TRBV7-9; abundance: .; j_gene: TRBJ1-2; CDR3aa: CASSLADSNYGYTF
v_gene: TRBV6-1; abundance: .; j_gene: TRBJ2-3; CDR3aa: CASSEGTGGWTDTQYF
v_gene: TRBV27; abundance: .; j_gene: TRBJ2-1; CDR3aa: CASNSNPGQGANEQFF
v_gene: TRBV7-8; abundance: .; j_gene: TRBJ1-4; CDR3aa: CASSLDREEKLFF
v_gene: TRBV2; abundance: .; j_gene: TRBJ2-1; CDR3aa: CASSPPRNYEQFF
v_gene: TRBV19; abundance: .; j_gene: TRBJ2-7; CDR3aa: CASSMTGGSDEQYF
v_gene: TRBV24-1; abundance: .; j_gene: TRBJ1-1; CDR3aa: CATSDLGGVRAFF
v_gene: TRBV18; abundance: once; j_gene: TRBJ1-1; CDR3aa: CASSPRQASMNTEAFF
v_gene: TRBV5-6; abundance: .; j_gene: TRBJ1-3; CDR3aa: CASSLRGGVGYF
v_gene: TRBV30; abundance: .; j_gene: TRBJ1-1; CDR3aa: CAWTWNTEAFF
v_gene: TRBV2; abundance: .; j_gene: TRBJ2-3; CDR3aa: CATLWTGSTDTQYF